Shown below are 8 T cell receptor beta chains from a single sample sequenced in a study of technical replicates of blood from a handful of donors. TCRdb keeps only in-frame clones here, not all; method: immunoSEQ multiplex PCR. Altogether around 62,000 clones are present, 98% being singletons, with the ten largest covering over 0.15%. Sequencing was performed on T cells isolated from PBMCs. Receptors originate from a human donor in good health.

The rearrangement links TRBV25-1 to TRBJ2-3; TRBD1 might be the D (5 bases). The CDR3 extends over 14 amino acids. Between the trimmed V and J ends, which lost 4 bases and 2 bases, there was a span of 10 bases. Germline V gene sequence: CDR1 MGHDK, CDR2 SYGVNS. CDR3 DNA: TGTGCCAGCAGTGGGAGACAGTTCACAGATACGCAGTATTTT. Residues: CASSGRQFTDTQYF. Together with reference TRBV25-1 and TRBJ2-3, the CDR3 gives the full variable domain: EADIYQTPRYLVIGTGKKITLECSQTMGHDKMYWYQQDPGMELHLIHYSYGVNSTEKGDLSSESTVSRIRTEHFPLTLESARPSHTSQYLCASSGRQFTDTQYFGPGTRLTVL.

This sequence joins TRBV7-6 and TRBJ2-7, with 7 bases aligning to TRBD1. With 1 base clipped from V and 3 bases from J, the junction kept 6 bases outside the gene matches. CDR1 and CDR2 (germline): SGHVS, FNYEAQ. The CDR3 is 15 amino acids. CDR3 in amino acids: CASSLEQGVYYEQYF. CDR3 bases: TGTGCCAGCAGCTTAGAGCAGGGGGTTTACTACGAGCAGTACTTC.

This chain links TRBV5-6 with TRBJ1-1; D not resolved. V shed 1 base and J shed 4 bases, with 26 bases lying between them. CDR1 and CDR2 from the germline V gene are SGHDT and YYEEEE. The CDR3 runs to 19 residues. The CDR3 region is CASSLYSKRLLVQSTEAFF. The CDR3 DNA reads as TGTGCCAGCAGCTTGTATTCCAAGAGGCTCCTTGTGCAGAGCACTGAAGCTTTCTTT.

The chain recombines TRBV7-9 with TRBJ2-1; 7 nucleotides match TRBD2. Germline CDR1 reads SEHNR; CDR2 reads FQNEAQ (reference sequence). Trimming removed 5 bases from V and 7 bases from J; junction bases left unmatched: 14. The CDR3 length is 16 residues. The DNA of the CDR3 is TGTGCCAGCAGCCCCCACGTATTGGGGGGGAATAATGAGCAGTTCTTC. This codes for CASSPHVLGGNNEQFF.

The chain is built from TRBV29-1 and TRBJ1-1; D perhaps matches TRBD1 (6 bases). The germline V gene has CDR1 SQVTM and CDR2 ANQGSEA. The CDR3 covers 14 residues. V was shortened by 5 bases and J by 8 bases, with 21 bases between the two germline ends. This CDR3 is CSVLRMGDTEEAFF. The CDR3, as DNA: TGCAGCGTTCTACGGATGGGGGACACTGAGGAAGCTTTCTTT.

The chain is built from TRBV19 and TRBJ2-7; 7 bases map to TRBD1. Germline V gene sequence: CDR1 LNHDA, CDR2 SQIVND (reference sequence). The CDR3 is 15 amino acids. V was pared by 3 bases and J by 3 bases, with 8 bases of the junction left unmatched. The CDR3 DNA sequence: TGTGCCAGTAGTATGGGGGACAGCCCGTACTACGAGCAGTACTTC. Residues: CASSMGDSPYYEQYF.

The rearrangement links TRBV6-1 to TRBJ2-7; 7 nucleotides line up with TRBD1. V trimming: 2 bases; J trimming: 6 bases; junction bases outside the gene matches: 10. The CDR3 has 15 amino acids. In germline, CDR1 is MNHNS, CDR2 SASEGT. The CDR3 bases are TGTGCCAGCAGTGAATTGAGGGGGCCTTCGGGCGAGCAGTACTTC. Protein sequence: CASSELRGPSGEQYF.

The CDR3 sequence is CASSPVGGSNQPQHF. The CDR3 DNA reads TGTGCCAGCAGCCCCGTCGGGGGGAGCAATCAGCCCCAGCATTTT. The chain is built from TRBV6-1 and TRBJ1-5; TRBD1 might be the D (5 bases). Germline CDR1 is MNHNS and CDR2 is SASEGT. There are 15 residues in the CDR3. The V gene lost 6 bases and the J gene lost 1 base, with 13 bases spanning the gap.